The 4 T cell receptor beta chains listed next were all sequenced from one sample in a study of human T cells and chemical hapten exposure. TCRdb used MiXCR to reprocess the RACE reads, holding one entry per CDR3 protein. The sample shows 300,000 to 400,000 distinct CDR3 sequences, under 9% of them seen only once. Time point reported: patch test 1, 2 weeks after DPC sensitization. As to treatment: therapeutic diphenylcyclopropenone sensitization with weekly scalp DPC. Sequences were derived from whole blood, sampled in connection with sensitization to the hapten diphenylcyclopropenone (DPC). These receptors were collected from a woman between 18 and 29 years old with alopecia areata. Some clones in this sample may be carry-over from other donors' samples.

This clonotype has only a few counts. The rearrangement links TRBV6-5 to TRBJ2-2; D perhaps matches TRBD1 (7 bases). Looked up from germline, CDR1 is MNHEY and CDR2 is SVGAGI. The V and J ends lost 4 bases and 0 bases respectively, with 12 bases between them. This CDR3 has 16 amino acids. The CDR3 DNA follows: TGTGCCAGCAGTTGGGCGGGACAGCCGAACACCGGGGAGCTGTTTTTT. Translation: CASSWAGQPNTGELFF.

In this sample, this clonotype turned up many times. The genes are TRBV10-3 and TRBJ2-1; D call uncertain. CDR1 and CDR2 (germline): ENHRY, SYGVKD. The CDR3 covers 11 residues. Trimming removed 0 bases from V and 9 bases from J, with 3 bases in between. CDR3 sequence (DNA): TGTGCCATCAGTGAGTCTGGTGAGCAGTTCTTC. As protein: CAISESGEQFF.

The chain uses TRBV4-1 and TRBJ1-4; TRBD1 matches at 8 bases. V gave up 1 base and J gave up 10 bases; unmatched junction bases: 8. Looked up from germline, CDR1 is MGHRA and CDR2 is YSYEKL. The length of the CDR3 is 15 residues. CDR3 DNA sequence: TGCGCCAGCAGCCAAGTTCAGGGGGCGAAAGGAAAACTGTTTTTT. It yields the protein CASSQVQGAKGKLFF.

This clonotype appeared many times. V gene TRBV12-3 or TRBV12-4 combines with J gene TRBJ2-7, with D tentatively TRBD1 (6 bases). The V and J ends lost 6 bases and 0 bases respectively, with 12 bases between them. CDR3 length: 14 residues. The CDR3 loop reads CASSRPDSSYEQYF. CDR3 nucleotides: TGTGCCAGCAGCCGACCGGACAGCTCCTACGAGCAGTACTTC.